This TCR beta chain comes out of a study of T cells in Graves' hyperthyroidism and ophthalmopathy (dated by TCRdb to the late 2010s). About the investigation overall: Peripheral blood samples were taken at the time of initial diagnosis, prior to any treatment. TCR V-J signatures able to tell the groups apart were searched for in a discovery cohort of approximately 95 patients, of whom fewer than 45 had Graves' ophthalmopathy and more than 55 had stable Graves' hyperthyroidism. Prospective prediction of ophthalmopathy was tested in an independent validation cohort of approximately 19 hyperthyroidism patients and 15 to 17 patients who later progressed to ophthalmopathy. The 75 to 100 discovery patients were divided at random into training and test sets in a 7:3 ratio. In addition, the study compared T-cell repertoires in thyroid tissue and in blood from six Graves' hyperthyroidism patients. Once sampling was done, hyperthyroidism patients were given methimazole at a starting dose of 30 mg daily, whereas ophthalmopathy patients were given high-dose intravenous methylprednisolone. The paper describes TCR Vbeta CDR3 sequencing of 120 to 150 peripheral blood samples, made up of 43 ophthalmopathy patients, some 76 hyperthyroidism patients and 17 progressor patients.

About this clonotype: The clone's antigen remains unknown. The input lacks base qualities; no much larger clone sits a single base away.

Stable Graves' hyperthyroidism was defined as no progression to ophthalmopathy during 18 months of follow-up. Hyperthyroidism patients were aged 18 to 65 years and newly diagnosed, with disease duration of less than 2 months. Patients with uncontrolled infections, other autoimmune diseases, pregnancy or lactation were excluded. Diagnoses were established on the basis of clinical symptoms, serum thyroxine and TRAb, thyroid ultrasound, and orbital computed tomography. PBMCs were isolated from about 10 ml of fresh peripheral blood by Ficoll-Paque density gradient centrifugation. Total RNA was extracted with Trizol reagent, and quality was checked on an Agilent 2100 Bioanalyzer. TCR beta CDR3 regions were amplified from RNA transcripts. The TCR CDR3 was subjected to a first round of RT-PCR using the HTBI primer set and the Qiagen OneStep RT-PCR kit. A second multiplex PCR round built the libraries, followed by size selection and purification. Sequencing of the libraries was done on an Illumina HiSeq2000 using paired-end 100 bp reads. The original pipeline was this. SOAPnuke was used to process the raw data, with reads discarded if the reads contained adapters or uncalled bases, had a mean Phred below 15, or lacked an exact constant-primer or identifier match. COPE v1.2.5 was used to merge high-quality paired reads, and clonotypes were defined as unique nucleotide sequences. Clonotypes were aligned to IMGT TRBV, TRBD and TRBJ reference segments using MiTCR v1.1. The analysis included only V-J combinations with a frequency above 0.0001, which together covered about 99% of the repertoires. A TCS score was defined as the ratio of F50 (clonal expansion) to E x V (chaos), with BLOSUM62-based TCRdist applied between CDR3 peptides within each V-J. Welch's t-statistics and random forest reduced roughly 540 V-J features to 10 to 15, which were used in a naive Bayes classifier (R e1071). TCRdb reworked the public reads: Q25 trimming with fastp, MiXCR clone assembly, productive beta chains retained. Identical CDR3 protein sequences are pooled into one entry, listed with their most common genes and DNA. The V and J calls reflect TCRdb's pipeline rather than the authors' work. For this sample the table gives 550,000 to 800,000 distinct CDR3 sequences, of which approximately 16% were detected only once. The ten largest clones represent around 8% of the sample.

The V and J ends are trimmed by 5 bases and 2 bases, leaving 18 bases between them. Its CDR3 holds 17 amino acids, cysteine through phenylalanine. The CDR3 DNA has 51 bases and is translated from base 1. As encoded in the germline V gene, CDR1 is MDHEN while CDR2 is SYDVKM. The full study reports these points: In validation, the model predicted progression to ophthalmopathy a median of approximately 6.3 months before onset, with approximately 68% sensitivity and 72.22% specificity. A model built on a 13 V-J signature distinguished ophthalmopathy from stable hyperthyroidism, reaching 87.88% sensitivity and around 82% specificity in cross-validation and 80%/75% in testing. Sample size was not statistically predetermined, and investigators were not blinded to group allocation. Most expanded thyroid clonotypes (frequency above 0.001) were also detected in blood, suggesting blood repertoires may reflect thyroid immune responses.

Sequencing was carried out using blood. The chain is encoded by TRBV28 joined to TRBJ2-2; the D gene assignment is ambiguous. The receptor comes from a young man with Graves' hyperthyroidism. The nucleotide sequence reads as follows: TGTGCCAGCAGTATCATGCAGGTGTGGAGAAACACCGGGGAGCTGTTTTTT. Its product reads: CASSIMQVWRNTGELFF.